This TCR beta chain appears in the sequencing data of a study of radiotherapy plus CTLA-4 blockade in lung cancer. In its sample, this clone was seen a few times. Its antigen is currently unknown. Profiled with immunoSEQ multiplex PCR; TCRdb holds only in-frame clones, not every one. The sample holds around 30,000 clones; 70% are singletons and the top ten take approximately 3.8%. Study outcomes and limitations: In blood, after radiotherapy plus ipilimumab, tumor-derived TCR clones expanded. Best predicting response, reportedly, were early blood T cell clone dynamics, with interferon-beta.

With 8 bases clipped from V and 3 bases from J, the junction kept 3 bases outside the gene matches. CDR1 and CDR2 from the germline V gene are SGHVS and FNYEAQ. CDR3 length: 12 amino acids. Patients with chemo-refractory metastatic non-small-cell lung cancer received focal radiation plus CTLA-4 blockade with ipilimumab. The gene calls are TRBV7-6 and TRBJ2-7; TRBD2 matches at 8 bases. The sequence came from a human donor with non-small cell lung cancer who had stable disease on radiotherapy plus ipilimumab. The sample consisted of peripheral blood, taken from a patient treated with radiotherapy plus ipilimumab. CDR3 protein: CASGTRDYEQYF. In nucleotides, the CDR3 is TGTGCCAGCGGGACTAGAGACTACGAGCAGTACTTC. The variable domain in full, completed from reference TRBV7-6 and TRBJ2-7, reads GAGVSQSPRYKVTKRGQDVALRCDPISGHVSLYWYRQALGQGPEFLTYFNYEAQQDKSGLPNDRFSAERPEGSISTLTIQRTEQRDSAMYRCASGTRDYEQYFGPGTRLTVT.